These T cell receptor beta chains were read from a single sample in a study of radiotherapy plus CTLA-4 blockade in lung cancer. TCRdb's copy holds only in-frame clones and misses some; the assay was immunoSEQ multiplex PCR. The table lists around 99,000 clones, 88% of them singletons. The material sequenced was peripheral blood, taken from a patient treated with radiotherapy plus ipilimumab. These receptors were taken from a human donor with non-small cell lung cancer that progressed on radiotherapy plus ipilimumab. CDR3s include the opening cysteine and the closing phenylalanine or tryptophan. The size of a clone is reported for some rows only, either as once, few or many, or as a class for expanded clones.

TRBV5-1	TRBJ2-1	NA	CASSLGGTVNEQFF
TRBV18	TRBJ1-1	NA	CASSLRDRVLNTEAFF
TRBV6-5	TRBJ2-7	NA	CASSYSYSSYEQYF
TRBV6-1	TRBJ1-2	NA	CASSRRGQGITF
TRBV6-5	TRBJ2-3	NA	CASSYGISTDTQYF
TRBV29-1	TRBJ2-3	NA	CSVAVRSTDTQYF
TRBV7-9	TRBJ1-2	NA	CASSSEGGTGRLVNYGYTF
TRBV7-2	TRBJ2-7	NA	CASSTGTPYEQYF
TRBV5-1	TRBJ2-5	NA	CASSLGRSGSGETQYF
TRBV5-1	TRBJ2-3	NA	CASSLAGVLGTQYF
TRBV5-1	TRBJ1-2	NA	CASSYSGTGDGYTF
TRBV5-4	TRBJ2-3	NA	CASSRGVAGTDTQYF
TRBV7-9	TRBJ1-2	once	CASSLVLMGDGYTF
TRBV7-9	TRBJ2-1	NA	CASSSGRAGDRDEQFF
TRBV19	TRBJ2-1	NA	CASSIGLVNEQFF
TRBV19	TRBJ1-2	NA	CASSIGRGAATVYTF
TRBV6-4	TRBJ1-6	NA	CASSEWVDNSPLHF
TRBV5-1	TRBJ2-2	NA	CASSSDGLGTGELFF
TRBV27	TRBJ2-1	NA	CASRPTSGGTRRNEQFF
TRBV7-9	TRBJ2-1	NA	CASSLSGRSDNEQFF
TRBV6-1	TRBJ2-5	NA	CASSEGQGYFETQYF
TRBV7-9	TRBJ2-3	NA	CASSPTGRGTDTQYF
TRBV5-1	TRBJ2-1	NA	CASSLEHEQFF
TRBV5-1	TRBJ2-2	NA	CASSLVPGTGELFF
TRBV6-1	TRBJ2-1	NA	CASRRLAVDEQFF
TRBV5-1	TRBJ2-2	NA	CASSLGPPGGTGELFF
TRBV18	TRBJ1-1	NA	CASSLQGMVTEAFF
TRBV19	TRBJ2-2	NA	CASSLTGETGELFF
TRBV6-6	TRBJ2-5	once	CASSQDPGRPRETQYF
TRBV19	TRBJ2-5	NA	CASGDRVETQYF
TRBV2	TRBJ2-7	NA	CASTRWRDEQYF
TRBV21-1	TRBJ1-1	NA	CASSSRGGLTEAFF
TRBV27	TRBJ1-1	NA	CASSLSPTEAFF
TRBV19	TRBJ1-2	NA	CASSIDSGEEGYTF
TRBV7-8	TRBJ2-4	NA	CASSLGQTSGRDIQYF
TRBV7-9	TRBJ2-7	NA	CASSLGASETEQYF
TRBV29-1	TRBJ1-2	NA	CSVSQGNYGYTF
TRBV5-1	TRBJ2-1	few	CASSLGATTNNEQFF
TRBV7-2	TRBJ2-3	NA	CASSLVPGKSDTQYF
TRBV9	TRBJ1-1	NA	CASSYAGGGTEAFF
TRBV6-1	TRBJ1-3	NA	CASIGRNTIYF
TRBV5-5	TRBJ1-2	NA	CASSPRGRYGYTF
TRBV2	TRBJ1-2	NA	CASSGRGESNYGYTF
TRBV9	TRBJ2-3	NA	CASSVLWGTDTQYF
TRBV4-1	TRBJ1-2	NA	CASSQDRGISYGYTF
TRBV5-1	TRBJ2-5	NA	CASSLAPPVGGQETQYF
TRBV9	TRBJ2-5	NA	CASSPAAGYQETQYF
TRBV10-3	TRBJ2-1	NA	CAISNGGSGLNEQFF
TRBV5-1	TRBJ2-1	NA	CASSRGLAFYNEQFF
TRBV5-1	TRBJ2-1	NA	CASSFLGTGTSGRAKLNEQFF
TRBV30	TRBJ1-4	NA	CAWSAAKLEKLFF
TRBV6-1	TRBJ1-3	NA	CASIEDSYSGNTIYF
TRBV30	TRBJ2-5	NA	CAWKGLETQYF
TRBV6-5	TRBJ1-2	NA	CASTPGPGPYGYTF